These 21 T cell receptor beta chains were all obtained from the same sample, sequenced in a study of cytotoxic CD8 clonotypes in ibrutinib-treated CLL. Sequencing used immunoSEQ multiplex PCR; TCRdb keeps in-frame clones, though not all of them. The sample lists 130,000 or so clones, approximately 80% seen once, with roughly 12% in the top ten. Sample: PBMCs, taken after 12 months of ibrutinib treatment. These receptors all stem from a human donor with chronic lymphocytic leukemia.

V gene TRBV6-6 combines with J gene TRBJ2-3, with 11 bases lining up with TRBD2. The J segment lost 5 bases and the V segment lost 6 bases, leaving 4 bases of the junction unmatched. Germline V gives CDR1 MNHNY, CDR2 SVGAGI (reference sequence). The CDR3 spans 14 residues. CDR3 sequence: CASSHTSGRDTQYF. The CDR3 coding sequence is TGTGCCAGCAGCCACACTAGCGGGAGAGATACGCAGTATTTT.

The genes are TRBV7-6 and TRBJ2-3, with 8 nucleotides matching TRBD1. Germline V gene sequence: CDR1 SGHVS, CDR2 FNYEAQ. Unmatched junction bases numbered 10, after V lost 1 base and J lost 4 bases. The CDR3 spans 17 residues. The DNA for the CDR3 is TGTGCCAGCAGCTTAGATGTCCAGGGGGCCGTCGCAGATACGCAGTATTTT. Residues: CASSLDVQGAVADTQYF.

The V and J genes are TRBV4-1 and TRBJ2-3; 13 bases fit TRBD2. V trimming: 0 bases; J trimming: 7 bases; junction bases outside the gene matches: 7. The CDR3 consists of 17 residues. Germline CDR1 is MGHRA and CDR2 is YSYEKL. The CDR3 DNA sequence: TGCGCCAGCAGCCAAGATTGGACTAGCGGGAGCTCGAATACGCAGTATTTT. The encoded protein is CASSQDWTSGSSNTQYF.

The CDR3 sequence: CASSSGLAGGSDTQYF. In nucleotides, the CDR3 is TGCGCCAGCAGCTCGGGACTAGCGGGAGGGTCAGATACGCAGTATTTT. The chain combines TRBV5-1 with TRBJ2-3, with 16 bases that match TRBD2. Germline V gives CDR1 SGHRS, CDR2 YFSETQ. Trimming at V came to 3 bases and at J to 4 bases, leaving 2 bases not matched to a gene. The CDR3 runs 16 residues. Based on the CDR3 plus reference TRBV5-1 and TRBJ2-3, the full variable domain is KAGVTQTPRYLIKTRGQQVTLSCSPISGHRSVSWYQQTPGQGLQFLFEYFSETQRNKGNFPGRFSGRQFSNSRSEMNVSTLELGDSALYLCASSSGLAGGSDTQYFGPGTRLTVL.

This rearrangement joins TRBV5-6 to TRBJ2-1, with 12 bases aligning to TRBD2. Germline V gene sequence: CDR1 SGHDT, CDR2 YYEEEE. Germline trimming cut 4 bases from V and 8 bases from J; bases unmatched to any gene: 10. The CDR3 spans 16 residues. In DNA, the CDR3 is TGTGCCAGCAGCACACAACTAGCGGGAGGTATCTATGAGCAGTTCTTC. This encodes CASSTQLAGGIYEQFF.

The chain recombines TRBV18 with TRBJ2-3; 8 positions agree with TRBD2. This CDR3 is built from 18 residues. The V and J ends lost 3 bases and 2 bases, in that order; junction bases with no gene match: 13. Germline CDR1 KGHSH, CDR2 LQKENI. The DNA for the CDR3 is TGTGCCAGCTCACCCGTTCTAGCTACGGGAGGGTTCACAGATACGCAGTATTTT. It yields the protein CASSPVLATGGFTDTQYF.

The V and J genes are TRBV6-5 and TRBJ1-1; 8 bases agree with TRBD1. Germline-derived CDR1 and CDR2 are MNHEY and SVGAGI. The trim removed 3 bases at V and 3 bases at J, leaving 6 bases unmatched. The CDR3 consists of 15 residues. CDR3 DNA sequence: TGTGCCAGCAGTTATGTAAGACAGGGGCACACTGAAGCTTTCTTT. Translating gives CASSYVRQGHTEAFF.

The rearrangement uses TRBV28 and TRBJ1-5; D is unresolved. Trimming cost V 8 bases and J 3 bases, with 8 bases left between them. The germline CDR1 and CDR2 sequences are MDHEN and SYDVKM. The CDR3 length is 12 residues. In nucleotides, the CDR3 is TGTGCCAGCGAAAGGGACAATCAGCCCCAGCATTTT. It yields the protein CASERDNQPQHF.

The V and J genes are TRBV7-9 and TRBJ2-3; D assignment may be TRBD1 or TRBD2 (5 bases each). This CDR3 is built from 17 residues. V shed 5 bases and J shed 3 bases, with 21 bases lying between them. Germline V gives CDR1 SEHNR, CDR2 FQNEAQ (reference sequence). CDR3 residues: CASSKSTGPWRTDTQYF. In nucleotides, the CDR3 is TGTGCCAGCAGCAAGTCCACAGGACCCTGGAGGACAGATACGCAGTATTTT.

This clone was counted a single time. The rearrangement uses TRBV28 and TRBJ2-3; D is unclear. This CDR3 is 13 amino acids long. The germline V gene encodes CDR1 MDHEN and CDR2 SYDVKM. Trimming removed 4 bases from V and 4 bases from J, with 9 bases in between. CDR3 loop: CASSYPNSDTQYF. In DNA form, the CDR3 reads TGTGCCAGCAGTTACCCAAACTCAGATACGCAGTATTTT. Full variable domain (outside the CDR3, taken from reference TRBV28 and TRBJ2-3): DVKVTQSSRYLVKRTGEKVFLECVQDMDHENMFWYRQDPGLGLRLIYFSYDVKMKEKGDIPEGYSVSREKKERFSLILESASTNQTSMYLCASSYPNSDTQYFGPGTRLTVL.

The chain has TRBV11-2 and TRBJ2-7; the D is unclear. From germline, CDR1 is SGHAT and CDR2 FQNNGV. V was cut by 6 bases and J by 5 bases, with 11 bases left in between. This CDR3 region has 12 residues. The CDR3, as DNA: TGTGCCAGCAGATTGGACGGAAACGAGCAGTACTTC. Protein: CASRLDGNEQYF.

This chain connects TRBV27 to TRBJ1-1; D gene unclear. Deletions cut 3 bases from V and 0 bases from J, with 17 bases between. The CDR3 is 17 amino acids. CDR1 MNHEY and CDR2 SMNVEV come from the germline V gene (reference sequence). The chain's CDR3 is CASSFRVAGSMNTEAFF. CDR3 nucleotide sequence: TGTGCCAGCAGTTTTAGGGTCGCGGGCAGTATGAACACTGAAGCTTTCTTT.

The chain combines TRBV7-9 with TRBJ2-7; D tentatively fits TRBD1 or TRBD2 (5 bases each). Germline V gene lookup returns CDR1 SEHNR and CDR2 FQNEAQ (reference sequence). V was trimmed by 5 bases and J by 1 base, leaving 15 bases between them. The CDR3 length is 15 residues. The CDR3 DNA sequence: TGTGCCAGCAGCGGGCCGGGACCGCGATCCTACGAGCAGTACTTC. As protein: CASSGPGPRSYEQYF. Combining the CDR3 with reference TRBV7-9 and TRBJ2-7 gives the whole variable domain DTGVSQNPRHKITKRGQNVTFRCDPISEHNRLYWYRQTLGQGPEFLTYFQNEAQLEKSRLLSDRFSAERPKGSFSTLEIQRTEQGDSAMYLCASSGPGPRSYEQYFGPGTRLTVT.

V is TRBV4-1 and J is TRBJ2-7; possibly TRBD1 for D (6 bases). The ends were cut back, 4 bases at V and 5 bases at J, with 21 bases in the middle. Germline V gives CDR1 MGHRA, CDR2 YSYEKL. The CDR3 extends over 16 amino acids. The chain's CDR3 is CASSLLFTGRIHEQYF. The CDR3 nucleotides read TGCGCCAGCAGCCTCCTCTTTACAGGGAGAATCCACGAGCAGTACTTC.

This clone was observed a few times. This chain connects TRBV7-6 to TRBJ2-2; 7 nucleotides line up with TRBD1. This CDR3 spans 13 amino acids. Unmatched junction bases numbered 1, after V lost 1 base and J lost 8 bases. The germline V gene has CDR1 SGHVS and CDR2 FNYEAQ. The CDR3 is CASSLGQGGELFF. CDR3 in DNA: TGTGCCAGCAGCTTAGGACAGGGAGGGGAGCTGTTTTTT.

V usage is TRBV19 and J usage is TRBJ2-1; D might be TRBD2 (6 bases). This CDR3 comprises 17 residues. V lost 6 bases to trimming and J lost 0 bases, with 18 bases between them. Per the germline V gene, CDR1 is LNHDA and CDR2 is SQIVND (reference sequence). This CDR3 reads CASSPLSGESSYNEQFF. The DNA of the CDR3 is TGTGCCAGTAGCCCTCTTAGCGGAGAGAGCTCCTACAATGAGCAGTTCTTC. Using reference TRBV19 and TRBJ2-1 for the parts outside the CDR3, the full variable domain is DGGITQSPKYLFRKEGQNVTLSCEQNLNHDAMYWYRQDPGQGLRLIYYSQIVNDFQKGDIAEGYSVSREKKESFPLTVTSAQKNPTAFYLCASSPLSGESSYNEQFFGPGTRLTVL.

This chain connects TRBV19 to TRBJ2-3, with 8 bases matching TRBD1. The CDR3 length is 15 residues. Germline V gene lookup returns CDR1 LNHDA and CDR2 SQIVND (reference sequence). V was pared by 4 bases and J by 4 bases, with 7 bases of the junction left unmatched. The CDR3 protein is CASSTGGIWADTQYF. The CDR3 DNA sequence: TGTGCCAGTAGTACAGGGGGCATTTGGGCAGATACGCAGTATTTT.

The chain recombines TRBV18 with TRBJ2-7; 8 positions match TRBD2. CDR3 length: 15 residues. The germline V gene has CDR1 KGHSH and CDR2 LQKENI. V gave up 0 bases and J gave up 2 bases; unmatched junction bases: 3. The CDR3 protein is CASSPPLAGPYEQYF. The DNA for the CDR3 is TGTGCCAGCTCACCACCGCTAGCGGGCCCCTACGAGCAGTACTTC.

This chain links TRBV13 with TRBJ2-7; D is perhaps TRBD2 (5 bases). Germline V gene lookup returns CDR1 PRHDT and CDR2 FYEKMQ (reference sequence). The CDR3 consists of 17 residues. Trimming cost V 4 bases and J 3 bases, with 22 bases left between them. The DNA for the CDR3 is TGTGCCAGCAGCTCCGCACTGCGGGCCCAAGGCCACTACGAGCAGTACTTC. Amino acids: CASSSALRAQGHYEQYF. The complete variable domain, with remaining parts taken from reference TRBV13 and TRBJ2-7, reads AAGVIQSPRHLIKEKRETATLKCYPIPRHDTVYWYQQGPGQDPQFLISFYEKMQSDKGSIPDRFSAQQFSDYHSELNMSSLELGDSALYFCASSSALRAQGHYEQYFGPGTRLTVT.

The chain uses TRBV19 and TRBJ2-7; D ambiguous. This CDR3 has 12 residues. Germline CDR1 and CDR2: LNHDA and SQIVND (reference sequence). Deletions cut 4 bases from V and 9 bases from J, with 13 bases between. The CDR3 nucleotides read TGTGCCAGTAGTACTCGACTCTCCAGGCAGTACTTC. The encoded protein is CASSTRLSRQYF.

The chain couples TRBV28 to TRBJ2-7; 8 bases line up with TRBD2. V lost 2 bases, J lost 7 bases, and 10 bases stayed unmatched. The CDR3 is made up of 15 amino acids. Germline V gene data show CDR1 as MDHEN and CDR2 as SYDVKM. The CDR3 nucleotides are TGTGCCAGCAGTTTAAAAGGTTGGACTAGCTTTGAGCAGTACTTC. It translates to CASSLKGWTSFEQYF.